The entry that follows covers one T cell receptor beta chain sequence. This sample is drawn from a study of T-cell reconstitution after alpha-beta-depleted transplantation in children. Preparation of the TCRbeta library involved a method that used unique molecular identifiers. One entry per CDR3 protein, called by TCRdb with MiXCR from the PCR reads. The table shows under 50,000 distinct CDR3 sequences, with approximately 9.2% occurring only once. CDR3 length: 11 amino acids. Germline V gene sequence: CDR1 LNHDA, CDR2 SQIVND (reference sequence). V gave up 3 bases and J gave up 14 bases; unmatched junction bases: 2.

The chain couples TRBV19 to TRBJ2-1, with 9 positions matching TRBD1. The source of this sequence is a male patient under 10 years old who had a stem cell transplant for chronic granulomatous disease, so the T cells may come from the graft donor. The sequencing here drew on PBMCs, mostly from graft donor cells, taken 60 days after TCRalphabeta/CD19-depleted stem cell transplant. CDR3 sequence (DNA): TGTGCCAGTAGTATCGGGACAGGGAAGTTCTTC. Translated: CASSIGTGKFF.